These T cell receptor beta chains were read from a single sample in a study of blood T cell repertoires in COVID-19. Some clones are missing from TCRdb's copy, which holds only in-frame ones; the method was immunoSEQ multiplex PCR. The sample has about 330,000 clones, roughly nine tenths seen once. Sequenced material: PBMCs or T cells enriched from blood (not recorded which). All receptors derive from a woman aged 25 to 39 who had recovered from COVID-19. Both conserved end residues are part of each CDR3. D genes are given only for firm matches. Clone size appears in some rows only: once, few, many, or a class for an expanded clone.

cdr3_aa: CASSLSGQGANTEAFF
cdr3_nt: TGCGCCAGCAGCCTTTCGGGACAGGGGGCGAACACTGAAGCTTTCTTT
j_call: TRBJ1-1
v_call: TRBV4-1
clone_size: -
d_call: TRBD1

cdr3_aa: CASSPLTGGIGYTF
cdr3_nt: TGTGCCAGCAGCCCACTGACAGGGGGTATTGGCTACACCTTC
j_call: TRBJ1-2
v_call: TRBV5-6
clone_size: -
d_call: TRBD1

cdr3_aa: CASSFGNTEAFF
cdr3_nt: TGTGCCAGTAGTTTCGGGAACACTGAAGCTTTCTTT
j_call: TRBJ1-1
v_call: TRBV19
clone_size: once
d_call: -

cdr3_aa: CASSTRRELNTEAFF
cdr3_nt: TGTGCCAGTAGTACGCGCCGGGAGCTGAACACTGAAGCTTTCTTT
j_call: TRBJ1-1
v_call: TRBV19
clone_size: -
d_call: -

cdr3_aa: CASSPTDTNYGYTF
cdr3_nt: TGTGCCAGCAGCCCGACAGATACCAACTATGGCTACACCTTC
j_call: TRBJ1-2
v_call: TRBV11-2
clone_size: -
d_call: -

cdr3_aa: CASSLDRENTEAFF
cdr3_nt: TGTGCCAGTAGTCTGGACAGGGAGAACACTGAAGCTTTCTTT
j_call: TRBJ1-1
v_call: TRBV19
clone_size: -
d_call: TRBD1

cdr3_aa: CASNQGQCGFEKLFF
cdr3_nt: TGTGCCAGCAACCAGGGACAGTGCGGTTTTGAAAAACTGTTTTTT
j_call: TRBJ1-4
v_call: TRBV6-4
clone_size: -
d_call: TRBD1

cdr3_aa: CASSLTGYGDGELFF
cdr3_nt: TGTGCCAGCAGCCTAACAGGGTACGGTGACGGGGAGCTGTTTTTT
j_call: TRBJ2-2
v_call: TRBV11-3
clone_size: -
d_call: -

cdr3_aa: CAWSLGVGNYEQYF
cdr3_nt: TGTGCCTGGAGTCTAGGGGTGGGGAACTACGAGCAGTACTTC
j_call: TRBJ2-7
v_call: TRBV30
clone_size: -
d_call: -

cdr3_aa: CAWGQGHGNTIYF
cdr3_nt: TGTGCCTGGGGACAGGGACATGGAAACACCATATATTTT
j_call: TRBJ1-3
v_call: TRBV30
clone_size: -
d_call: TRBD1

cdr3_aa: CSVVGPGNTIYF
cdr3_nt: TGCAGCGTTGTGGGGCCAGGAAACACCATATATTTT
j_call: TRBJ1-3
v_call: TRBV29-1
clone_size: -
d_call: -

cdr3_aa: CASRPTSSYEQYF
cdr3_nt: TGCGCCAGCAGACCGACAAGCTCCTACGAGCAGTACTTC
j_call: TRBJ2-7
v_call: TRBV23-1
clone_size: -
d_call: -

cdr3_aa: CASSRSKTGIDTGELFF
cdr3_nt: TGTGCCAGCAGCCGAAGTAAGACGGGGATTGATACCGGGGAGCTGTTTTTT
j_call: TRBJ2-2
v_call: TRBV4-2
clone_size: once
d_call: -

cdr3_aa: CASGQSSYNEQFF
cdr3_nt: TGTGCCAGTGGACAGAGCTCCTACAATGAGCAGTTCTTC
j_call: TRBJ2-1
v_call: TRBV2
clone_size: -
d_call: -

cdr3_aa: CASSPSGAQETQYF
cdr3_nt: TGTGCCAGCAGCCCCAGTGGGGCACAAGAGACCCAGTACTTC
j_call: TRBJ2-5
v_call: TRBV7-3
clone_size: -
d_call: -

cdr3_aa: CSVDSGGKSNEQFF
cdr3_nt: TGCAGCGTTGATAGCGGAGGGAAAAGCAATGAGCAGTTCTTC
j_call: TRBJ2-1
v_call: TRBV29-1
clone_size: -
d_call: -

cdr3_aa: CAWSVDRGRGALGEKLFF
cdr3_nt: TGTGCCTGGAGTGTGGACAGGGGGCGGGGGGCCCTGGGTGAAAAACTGTTTTTT
j_call: TRBJ1-4
v_call: TRBV30
clone_size: -
d_call: TRBD1

cdr3_aa: CASSPGTGTLNYGYTF
cdr3_nt: TGTGCCAGCTCACCTGGGACAGGGACCCTTAACTATGGCTACACCTTC
j_call: TRBJ1-2
v_call: TRBV18
clone_size: -
d_call: TRBD1

cdr3_aa: CASSLNGGGIEKLFF
cdr3_nt: TGTGCCAGCAGTTTAAATGGGGGGGGCATCGAAAAACTGTTTTTT
j_call: TRBJ1-4
v_call: TRBV27
clone_size: few
d_call: -

cdr3_aa: CAWSFGTLIEAFF
cdr3_nt: TGTGCCTGGAGCTTCGGGACTTTGATTGAAGCTTTCTTT
j_call: TRBJ1-1
v_call: TRBV30
clone_size: -
d_call: -

cdr3_aa: CASSKALFRTGGPGRIYGYTF
cdr3_nt: TGTGCCAGCAGCAAAGCGCTTTTCCGGACAGGGGGTCCCGGGCGAATCTATGGCTACACCTTC
j_call: TRBJ1-2
v_call: TRBV21-1
clone_size: -
d_call: -

cdr3_aa: CASSHGGGGATGHEQFF
cdr3_nt: TGTGCCAGCAGCCATGGAGGGGGCGGGGCCACAGGCCATGAGCAGTTCTTC
j_call: TRBJ2-1
v_call: TRBV7-9
clone_size: -
d_call: -

cdr3_aa: CASSLLSDEKLFF
cdr3_nt: TGTGCCAGCAGTTTACTCTCGGATGAAAAACTGTTTTTT
j_call: TRBJ1-4
v_call: TRBV12-3/TRBV12-4
clone_size: -
d_call: -

cdr3_aa: CASSVAASSTEAFF
cdr3_nt: TGTGCCAGCAGCGTCGCGGCTTCATCCACTGAAGCTTTCTTT
j_call: TRBJ1-1
v_call: TRBV9
clone_size: -
d_call: -

cdr3_aa: CASSPPAISTRANYGYTF
cdr3_nt: TGTGCCAGCTCACCACCGGCGATTTCGACTAGAGCTAACTATGGCTACACCTTC
j_call: TRBJ1-2
v_call: TRBV18
clone_size: -
d_call: -

cdr3_aa: CATSPRGNTIYF
cdr3_nt: TGTGCCACCAGCCCCCGGGGAAACACCATATATTTT
j_call: TRBJ1-3
v_call: TRBV15
clone_size: -
d_call: -

cdr3_aa: CASSTGTGEQYF
cdr3_nt: TGCGCCAGCAGCACCGGGACAGGGGAGCAGTACTTC
j_call: TRBJ2-7
v_call: TRBV5-1
clone_size: -
d_call: TRBD1

cdr3_aa: CASSQRRNNSPLHF
cdr3_nt: TGCGCCAGCAGCCAACGGAGGAATAATTCACCCCTCCACTTT
j_call: TRBJ1-6
v_call: TRBV4-1
clone_size: once
d_call: -

cdr3_aa: CATSAAEFYGYTF
cdr3_nt: TGTGCCACCAGTGCTGCGGAATTCTATGGCTACACCTTC
j_call: TRBJ1-2
v_call: TRBV24-1
clone_size: once
d_call: -

cdr3_aa: CASGIRGGPGEQYF
cdr3_nt: TGTGCCAGCGGGATCCGGGGGGGGCCGGGCGAGCAGTACTTC
j_call: TRBJ2-7
v_call: TRBV5-8
clone_size: -
d_call: TRBD2

cdr3_aa: CASSPKARSSYNEQFF
cdr3_nt: TGTGCCAGCTCACCGAAAGCACGGAGCTCCTACAATGAGCAGTTCTTC
j_call: TRBJ2-1
v_call: TRBV18
clone_size: -
d_call: -

cdr3_aa: CASSFWTGWGYTF
cdr3_nt: TGTGCCAGCAGCTTCTGGACAGGATGGGGCTACACCTTC
j_call: TRBJ1-2
v_call: TRBV7-9
clone_size: -
d_call: TRBD1

cdr3_aa: CASRIGGYGYTF
cdr3_nt: TGTGCCAGTAGAATCGGGGGCTATGGCTACACCTTC
j_call: TRBJ1-2
v_call: TRBV19
clone_size: -
d_call: -

cdr3_aa: CASTQDRDSYEQYF
cdr3_nt: TGTGCCAGCACCCAGGACAGGGACTCCTACGAGCAGTACTTC
j_call: TRBJ2-7
v_call: TRBV7-9
clone_size: -
d_call: TRBD1

cdr3_aa: CASSLDRDYGYTF
cdr3_nt: TGCGCCAGCAGCTTGGACAGGGACTATGGCTACACCTTC
j_call: TRBJ1-2
v_call: TRBV5-1
clone_size: few
d_call: -

cdr3_aa: CASSPLTGDNSPLHF
cdr3_nt: TGCGCCAGCAGCCCCCTAACAGGGGACAATTCACCCCTCCACTTT
j_call: TRBJ1-6
v_call: TRBV5-1
clone_size: -
d_call: TRBD1

cdr3_aa: CASSFLILGNTGELFF
cdr3_nt: TGTGCCAGCAGTTTTCTCATTCTCGGGAACACCGGGGAGCTGTTTTTT
j_call: TRBJ2-2
v_call: TRBV27
clone_size: -
d_call: -

cdr3_aa: CASSRRLTPEAFF
cdr3_nt: TGTGCCAGCAGCAGGAGACTAACCCCTGAAGCTTTCTTT
j_call: TRBJ1-1
v_call: TRBV5-6
clone_size: many
d_call: -

cdr3_aa: CASSQVQGAGTTTQYF
cdr3_nt: TGCGCCAGCAGCCAAGTCCAGGGCGCGGGAACCACGACCCAGTACTTC
j_call: TRBJ2-5
v_call: TRBV4-1
clone_size: -
d_call: -

cdr3_aa: CASSDPGQLNYGYTF
cdr3_nt: TGTGCCAGCAGTGACCCTGGACAGCTTAACTATGGCTACACCTTC
j_call: TRBJ1-2
v_call: TRBV2
clone_size: -
d_call: -

cdr3_aa: CASASGVSTDTQYF
cdr3_nt: TGCGCCAGTGCTAGCGGGGTGAGCACAGATACGCAGTATTTT
j_call: TRBJ2-3
v_call: TRBV5-1
clone_size: -
d_call: TRBD2

cdr3_aa: CASSRRRVGGDEQFF
cdr3_nt: TGTGCCAGCAGCCGCAGGAGGGTGGGTGGCGATGAGCAGTTCTTC
j_call: TRBJ2-1
v_call: TRBV7-2
clone_size: once
d_call: -

cdr3_aa: CAWDRGPHNSPLHF
cdr3_nt: TGTGCCTGGGACAGGGGACCTCATAATTCACCCCTCCACTTT
j_call: TRBJ1-6
v_call: TRBV30
clone_size: -
d_call: TRBD1

cdr3_aa: CASSGLYGSTDTQYF
cdr3_nt: TGTGCCAGCAGTGGTCTGTACGGGAGCACAGATACGCAGTATTTT
j_call: TRBJ2-3
v_call: TRBV2
clone_size: -
d_call: -

cdr3_aa: CASSLGPGAKNIQYF
cdr3_nt: TGTGCCAGTAGTTTAGGCCCGGGAGCCAAAAACATTCAGTACTTC
j_call: TRBJ2-4
v_call: TRBV19
clone_size: -
d_call: -

cdr3_aa: CASSVEGLNTEAFF
cdr3_nt: TGTGCCAGCAGCGTAGAGGGGCTGAACACTGAAGCTTTCTTT
j_call: TRBJ1-1
v_call: TRBV9
clone_size: once
d_call: -

cdr3_aa: CAWSVDASGTEAFF
cdr3_nt: TGTGCCTGGAGTGTTGACGCGTCGGGCACTGAAGCTTTCTTT
j_call: TRBJ1-1
v_call: TRBV30
clone_size: few
d_call: -

cdr3_aa: CASSLEGAGGYTF
cdr3_nt: TGTGCCAGCAGTTTAGAGGGGGCCGGTGGCTACACCTTC
j_call: TRBJ1-2
v_call: TRBV27
clone_size: -
d_call: TRBD1

cdr3_aa: CASSVSGQGDSPLHF
cdr3_nt: TGTGCCAGCAGTGTTTCGGGACAGGGGGATTCACCCCTCCACTTT
j_call: TRBJ1-6
v_call: TRBV25-1
clone_size: -
d_call: TRBD1

cdr3_aa: CASSFPSGASNYGYTF
cdr3_nt: TGCGCCAGCAGCTTTCCCTCAGGGGCTTCTAACTATGGCTACACCTTC
j_call: TRBJ1-2
v_call: TRBV5-1
clone_size: -
d_call: -

cdr3_aa: CASSFGNEQFF
cdr3_nt: TGTGCCAGCAGTTTCGGCAATGAGCAGTTCTTC
j_call: TRBJ2-1
v_call: TRBV27
clone_size: -
d_call: -

cdr3_aa: CASSPTGLGDQPQHF
cdr3_nt: TGTGCCAGCAGCCCAACGGGACTCGGGGATCAGCCCCAGCATTTT
j_call: TRBJ1-5
v_call: TRBV27
clone_size: -
d_call: -

cdr3_aa: CAWSSGGANTQYF
cdr3_nt: TGTGCCTGGAGTAGCGGGGGGGCAAATACGCAGTATTTT
j_call: TRBJ2-3
v_call: TRBV30
clone_size: -
d_call: TRBD2